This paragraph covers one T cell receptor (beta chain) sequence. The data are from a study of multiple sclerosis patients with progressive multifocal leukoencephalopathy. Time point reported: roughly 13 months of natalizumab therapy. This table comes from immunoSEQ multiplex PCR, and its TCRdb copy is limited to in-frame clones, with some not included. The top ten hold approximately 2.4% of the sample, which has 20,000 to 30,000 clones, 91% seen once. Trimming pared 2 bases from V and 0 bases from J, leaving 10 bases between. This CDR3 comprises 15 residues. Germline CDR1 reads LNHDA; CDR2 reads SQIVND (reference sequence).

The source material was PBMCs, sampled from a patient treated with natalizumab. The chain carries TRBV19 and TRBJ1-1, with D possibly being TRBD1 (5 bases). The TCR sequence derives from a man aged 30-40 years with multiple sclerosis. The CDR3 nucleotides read TGTGCCAGTAGTATAAGTGGGACTTTGAACACTGAAGCTTTCTTT. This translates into CASSISGTLNTEAFF.